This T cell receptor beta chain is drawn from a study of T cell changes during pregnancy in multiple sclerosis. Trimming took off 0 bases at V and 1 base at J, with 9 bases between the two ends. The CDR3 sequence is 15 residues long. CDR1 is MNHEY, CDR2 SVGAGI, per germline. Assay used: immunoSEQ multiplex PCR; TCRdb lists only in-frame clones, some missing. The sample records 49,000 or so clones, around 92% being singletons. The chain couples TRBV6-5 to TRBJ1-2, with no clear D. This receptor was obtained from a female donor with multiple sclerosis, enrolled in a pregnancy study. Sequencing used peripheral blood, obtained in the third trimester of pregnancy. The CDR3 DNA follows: TGTGCCAGCAGTTACTCTGGGCGGGTTAACTATGGCTACACCTTC. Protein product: CASSYSGRVNYGYTF.